This entry features one T cell receptor beta chain sequence. Its antigen has not been determined. No base quality information exists; no much larger clone differs at one position. Peripheral blood CD8+ and CD4+ T cells from healthy donors, Susac syndrome patients and multiple sclerosis patients were profiled using high-throughput TCR beta sequencing. Susac syndrome patients met recently defined diagnostic criteria for definite or probable disease. Bulk CD8+ and CD4+ T cells were purified by magnetic negative isolation, whereas CD8+ TEMRA cells were enriched by FACS. Blood was collected in EDTA tubes and processed within 24 hours, with PBMCs isolated through density gradient centrifugation. PBMCs destined for TCR sequencing were cryopreserved in liquid nitrogen and later thawed in a 37 °C water bath. A purity of at least 90% was achieved for sorted or isolated CD4+, CD8+ and CD8+ TEMRA cells. These data belong to a study of CD8 T cells in Susac syndrome (dated by TCRdb to 2018 to 2020). Describing the broader study: Of the Susac syndrome patients who were sequenced, roughly 6 had clinically active disease and roughly 8 were in clinical remission. At blood withdrawal, Susac syndrome patients were either therapy-naive, taking corticosteroids (in some cases with IVIg as well), or taking IVIg alone. The study compared CD8+ T cell repertoire clonality among about a dozen healthy donors, about 14 Susac syndrome patients and some 16 multiple sclerosis patients. Whether CD8+ T cell activation and differentiation in Susac syndrome was antigen driven was tested using repertoire sequencing. Beyond this particular receptor, the publication reports: Sixteen Susac-specific public clones were identified in the total CD8+ repertoire, and about 5 Susac-specific public clones were identified in the CD8+ TEMRA repertoire. CD8+ repertoires in Susac syndrome showed clonal expansion, which was highest in CD8+ TEMRA cells and was greater in clinically active patients than in remitting patients. The number of individuals in the TCR sequencing and HLA analysis was recognized as being relatively small.

From the cysteine through the phenylalanine, the CDR3 covers 13 amino acids. The DNA shown is the 39-base CDR3, in frame from base 1. CDR1 is given as MGHRA and CDR2 as YSYEKL, both from the germline V gene. A distance of 13 bases separates the germline ends of V and J, which lose 1 base and 12 bases respectively. RNA was extracted using the RNeasy kit, and roughly 0.5 to 1 microgram was reverse transcribed with random hexamers. The immunoSEQ multiplex PCR assay, covering 54 Vbeta and 13 Jbeta segments, was used to amplify TCR beta CDR3 regions. PCR amplification bias was corrected by using a synthetic template baseline for primer optimization and computational correction. On the study's bioinformatics: Reads were annotated to V, D and J genes per IMGT and analyzed with immunoSEQ Analyzer, keeping only productive sequences. Clonality was computed as one minus Shannon entropy normalized by log2 of the number of productive unique sequences. For each patient and control, public and private clones were evaluated among the 100 most prevalent clones. Susac-specific clones were defined as absent from healthy and MS cohorts, approximately 1,000 published viral clones and other ImmuneACCESS disease sequences. TCRdb itself trimmed the public reads at Q25 with fastp, ran MiXCR and retained productive beta chains. Records with the same CDR3 protein are collapsed into one entry carrying the most frequent genes and DNA. In this record, the V and J calls reflect TCRdb's handling and not the investigators' own analysis. The sample table shows around 170,000 distinct CDR3 sequences, and approximately 95% are seen once. Roughly 0.15% of the sample lies in the top ten.

What was sequenced was CD8+ T cells from PBMCs. This sequence was found in a human donor with Susac syndrome. The rearrangement combines TRBV4-1 with TRBJ2-1; no D gene can be assigned with confidence. The CDR3 reads CASSQALNLGQFF. The DNA is as follows: TGCGCCAGCAGCCAAGCTCTCAACTTGGGGCAGTTCTTC.